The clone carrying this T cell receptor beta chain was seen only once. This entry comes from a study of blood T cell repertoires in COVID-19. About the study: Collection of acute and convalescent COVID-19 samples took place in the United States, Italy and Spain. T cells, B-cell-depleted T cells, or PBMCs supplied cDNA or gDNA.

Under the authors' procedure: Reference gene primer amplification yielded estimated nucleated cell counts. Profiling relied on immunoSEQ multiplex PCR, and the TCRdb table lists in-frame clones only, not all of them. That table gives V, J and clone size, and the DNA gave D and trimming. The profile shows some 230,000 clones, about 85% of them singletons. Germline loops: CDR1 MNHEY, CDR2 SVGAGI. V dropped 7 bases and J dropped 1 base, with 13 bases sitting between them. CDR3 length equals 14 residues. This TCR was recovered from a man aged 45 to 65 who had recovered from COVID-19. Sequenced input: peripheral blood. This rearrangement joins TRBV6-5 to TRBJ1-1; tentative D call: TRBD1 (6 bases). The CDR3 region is CASNKQGSNTEAFF. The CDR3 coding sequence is TGTGCCAGCAATAAACAGGGCTCGAACACTGAAGCTTTCTTT.